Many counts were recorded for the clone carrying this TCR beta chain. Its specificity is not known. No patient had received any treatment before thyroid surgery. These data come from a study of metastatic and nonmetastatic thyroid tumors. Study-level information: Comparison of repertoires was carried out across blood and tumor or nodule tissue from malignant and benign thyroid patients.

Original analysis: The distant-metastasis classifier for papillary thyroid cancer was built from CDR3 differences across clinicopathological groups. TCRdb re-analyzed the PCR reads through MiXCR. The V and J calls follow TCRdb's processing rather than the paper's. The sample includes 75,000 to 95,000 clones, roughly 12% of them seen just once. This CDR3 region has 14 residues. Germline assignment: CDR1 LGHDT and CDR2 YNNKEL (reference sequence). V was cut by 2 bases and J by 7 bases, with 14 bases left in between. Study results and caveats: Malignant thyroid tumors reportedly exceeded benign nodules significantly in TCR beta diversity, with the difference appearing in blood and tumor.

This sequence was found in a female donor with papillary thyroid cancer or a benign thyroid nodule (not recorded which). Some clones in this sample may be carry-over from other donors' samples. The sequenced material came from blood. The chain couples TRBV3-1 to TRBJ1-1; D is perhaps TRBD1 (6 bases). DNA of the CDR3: TGTGCCAGCAGCCAATGGGGGGCCGACGGTGAAGCTTTCTTT. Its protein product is CASSQWGADGEAFF.